These 7 T cell receptor beta chains share one sample of origin, sequenced in a study of blood T cell repertoires in COVID-19. TCRdb keeps only in-frame clones here, not all; method: immunoSEQ multiplex PCR. The profile shows approximately 88,000 clones, 80% of them singletons. Material: peripheral blood. These TCRs come from a middle-aged man who had recovered from COVID-19.

This chain links TRBV19 with TRBJ1-2; the match to TRBD1 covers 9 bases. This CDR3 comprises 15 residues. Trimming took 4 bases from V and 4 from J; bases not matched to a gene: 7. In germline, CDR1 is LNHDA, CDR2 SQIVND (reference sequence). The CDR3 bases are TGTGCCAGTAGTACACAGGGGGCGCAGGTCTATGGCTACACCTTC. As protein: CASSTQGAQVYGYTF.

The chain has TRBV4-1 and TRBJ1-2, with 8 bases identical to TRBD1. Trimming took 0 bases from V and 7 from J; bases not matched to a gene: 10. Germline V lookup: CDR1 MGHRA, CDR2 YSYEKL. CDR3 length: 16 residues. CDR3 in DNA: TGCGCCAGCAGCCAAGATAGAACAGGGGGATTGGGTGGCTACACCTTC. Translating it yields CASSQDRTGGLGGYTF.

This rearrangement joins TRBV27 to TRBJ2-2, with D possibly TRBD2 on 6 matching bases. This CDR3 has 17 residues. Trimming pared 2 bases from V and 1 base from J, leaving 14 bases between. CDR1 MNHEY and CDR2 SMNVEV come from the germline V gene (reference sequence). The CDR3 protein is CASSLIAEWGNTGELFF. CDR3 DNA sequence: TGTGCCAGCAGTTTAATAGCGGAGTGGGGGAACACCGGGGAGCTGTTTTTT.

The chain joins TRBV18 to TRBJ2-1, with 8 bases identical to TRBD1. This CDR3 is 15 amino acids long. Trimming at V came to 5 bases and at J to 10 bases, leaving 13 bases not matched to a gene. The germline V gene has CDR1 KGHSH and CDR2 LQKENI. CDR3 coding DNA: TGTGCCAGCTCATCTGGAAGGCAGGGGGCAGGGGAGCAGTTCTTC. Protein: CASSSGRQGAGEQFF.

This chain links TRBV7-2 with TRBJ1-2; 10 bases line up with TRBD1. The CDR3 totals 17 residues. CDR1 and CDR2 (germline): SGHTA, FQGNSA. Germline trimming cut 0 bases from V and 4 bases from J; bases unmatched to any gene: 8. For the CDR3, the DNA is TGTGCCAGCAGCTTAGCCCCCGGACAGGGGGGGATCTATGGCTACACCTTC. This codes for CASSLAPGQGGIYGYTF.

V gene TRBV15 combines with J gene TRBJ1-2, with 8 nucleotides matching TRBD1. Trimming cost V 3 bases and J 5 bases; bases outside gene matches: 5. This CDR3 is built from 14 residues. The germline CDR1 and CDR2 sequences are LNHNV and YYDKDF (reference sequence). CDR3 nucleotide sequence: TGTGCCACCAGCAGTCCAGGGGGCTATTATGGCTACACCTTC. Amino acids: CATSSPGGYYGYTF.

This clone was observed a few times. The genes are TRBV18 and TRBJ1-2, with D possibly being TRBD1 (5 bases). Trimming removed 6 bases at V and 0 bases at J, with 11 bases between. The germline gives CDR1 KGHSH, CDR2 LQKENI. CDR3 length: 14 residues. Here the CDR3 DNA reads TGTGCCAGCTCCCCCAGGGAGGCTAACTATGGCTACACCTTC. As protein: CASSPREANYGYTF.